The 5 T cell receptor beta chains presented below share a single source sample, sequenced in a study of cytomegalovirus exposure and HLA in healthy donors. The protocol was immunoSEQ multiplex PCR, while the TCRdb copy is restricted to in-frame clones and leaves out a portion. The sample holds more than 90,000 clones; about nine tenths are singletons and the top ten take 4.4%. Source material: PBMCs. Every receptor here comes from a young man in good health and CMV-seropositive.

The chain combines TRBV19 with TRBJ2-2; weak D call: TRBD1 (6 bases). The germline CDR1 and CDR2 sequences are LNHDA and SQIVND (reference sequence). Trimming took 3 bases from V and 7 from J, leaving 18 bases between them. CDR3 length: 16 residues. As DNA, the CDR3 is TGTGCCAGTAGTATCGGCCCCTGGCAGGGGTACGGGGAGCTGTTTTTT. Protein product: CASSIGPWQGYGELFF.

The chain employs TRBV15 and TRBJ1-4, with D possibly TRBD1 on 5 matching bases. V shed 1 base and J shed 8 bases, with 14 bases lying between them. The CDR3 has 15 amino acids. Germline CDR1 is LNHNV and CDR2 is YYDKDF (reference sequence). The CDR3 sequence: CATSRAPRGGEKLFF. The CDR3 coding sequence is TGTGCCACCAGCAGAGCTCCAAGGGGTGGCGAAAAACTGTTTTTT. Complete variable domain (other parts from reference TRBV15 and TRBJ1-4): DAMVIQNPRYQVTQFGKPVTLSCSQTLNHNVMYWYQQKSSQAPKLLFHYYDKDFNNEADTPDNFQSRRPNTSFCFLDIRSPGLGDTAMYLCATSRAPRGGEKLFFGSGTQLSVL.

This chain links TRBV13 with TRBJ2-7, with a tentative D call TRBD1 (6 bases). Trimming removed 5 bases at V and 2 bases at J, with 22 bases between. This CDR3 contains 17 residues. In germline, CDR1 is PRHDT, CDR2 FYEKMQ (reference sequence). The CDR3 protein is CASSGAIDRTLTYEQYF. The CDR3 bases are TGTGCCAGCAGCGGGGCTATAGACAGGACCCTTACCTACGAGCAGTACTTC.

CDR3 region: CASSLAGPGVNGYTF. The DNA for the CDR3 is TGTGCCAGCAGCTTGGCGGGCCCCGGGGTTAATGGCTACACCTTC. The chain carries TRBV7-9 and TRBJ1-2, with D unclear. Trimming left V 3 bases short and J 6 bases short, with 17 bases between. Germline assignment: CDR1 SEHNR and CDR2 FQNEAQ (reference sequence). This CDR3 is built from 15 residues.

DNA of the CDR3: TGTGCCAGCAGCCAAGCCCTTTCAACAGGACAGAACACTGAAGCTTTCTTT. This encodes CASSQALSTGQNTEAFF. The chain uses TRBV4-2 and TRBJ1-1; a possible D gene is TRBD1 (5 bases). Deletions cut 1 base from V and 1 base from J, with 16 bases between. Germline V gene lookup returns CDR1 LGHNA and CDR2 YNFKEQ. The CDR3 extends over 17 amino acids.